This T cell receptor beta chain was identified during a study of CD8 T cells in ankylosing spondylitis. Study conclusions and caveats: Significantly higher representation of disease-linked clones was reported for matched ankylosing spondylitis synovial fluid.

This clonotype was found many times. The antigen is unknown. TCRdb fed the 5' RACE reads into MiXCR, producing one record per CDR3 protein. The sample includes some 350,000 distinct CDR3 sequences, about 15% of them seen just once. The CDR3 contains 14 residues. Trimming removed 4 bases from V and 7 bases from J; junction bases left unmatched: 8. The receptor was derived from a male donor with ankylosing spondylitis or in good health (not recorded which). The rearrangement uses TRBV12-3 or TRBV12-4 and TRBJ1-2, with 8 bases matching TRBD1. The source material was blood, either unsorted or a sorted T cell fraction (not recorded which). The CDR3 DNA follows: TGTGCCAGCAGTTCCCGGATGGACAGGGCTGGCTACACCTTC. Protein: CASSSRMDRAGYTF.